Below, one TCR beta chain is given with its context. The target antigen is unknown. This entry belongs to a study of T cell responses to AZD1222 COVID-19 vaccine. Overall study context: Doses given second, at about 4 or about 12 weeks, were pooled.

Libraries were prepared by immunoSEQ multiplex PCR; TCRdb keeps only in-frame clonotypes and omits some of them. This table holds over 120,000 clones, about 90% found once. Study results and limitations: White British donors predominated, females outnumbered males, and clonal diversity was possibly underestimated. Sampling that yielded the repertoires occurred only after the peak T cell response. Compared with day 0, the breadth and depth of the Spike-specific TCR repertoire rose significantly after two doses of AZD1222.

The CDR3 totals 17 residues. Germline CDR1 reads SGHRS; CDR2 reads YFSETQ. V was pared by 6 bases and J by 2 bases, with 20 bases between. The V gene is TRBV5-1, the J gene TRBJ1-4, with a possible D match to TRBD1 (5 bases). The TCR was taken from an adult in good health. The material was peripheral blood, obtained on day 0 of AZD1222 vaccination. CDR3 in amino acids: CASTKIGVKGTNEKLFF. CDR3 in DNA: TGCGCCAGCACCAAAATAGGGGTCAAGGGGACTAATGAAAAACTGTTTTTT.